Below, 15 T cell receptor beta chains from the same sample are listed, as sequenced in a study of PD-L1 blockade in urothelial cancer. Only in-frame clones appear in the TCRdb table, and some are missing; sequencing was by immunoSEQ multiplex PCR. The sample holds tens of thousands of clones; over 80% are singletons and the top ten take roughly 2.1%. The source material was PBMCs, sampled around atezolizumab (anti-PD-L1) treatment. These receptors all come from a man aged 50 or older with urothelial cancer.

The CDR3 bases are TGTGCCAGCTCACTCCAACAGGGTCGAGAAACCGGGGAGCTGTTTTTT. Residues: CASSLQQGRETGELFF. The genes are TRBV18 and TRBJ2-2; tentative D call: TRBD1 (6 bases). This CDR3 has 16 residues. Trimming shortened V by 4 bases and J by 5 bases, and 17 bases separated the two germline ends. The V gene's germline CDR1 is KGHSH and CDR2 LQKENI.

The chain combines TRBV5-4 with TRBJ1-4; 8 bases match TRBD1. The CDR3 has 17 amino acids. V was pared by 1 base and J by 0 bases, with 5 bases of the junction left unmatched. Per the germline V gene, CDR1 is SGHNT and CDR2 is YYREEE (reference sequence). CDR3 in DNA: TGTGCCAGCAGCTTGAGGACAGGGCCAACAACTAATGAAAAACTGTTTTTT. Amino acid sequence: CASSLRTGPTTNEKLFF.

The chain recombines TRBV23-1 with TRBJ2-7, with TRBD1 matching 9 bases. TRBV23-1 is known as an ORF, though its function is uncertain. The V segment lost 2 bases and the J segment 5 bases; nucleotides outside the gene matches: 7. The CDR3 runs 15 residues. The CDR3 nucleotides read TGCGCCAGCAGTCAAGCCGGGACAGGGACCCACGAGCAGTACTTC. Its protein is CASSQAGTGTHEQYF.

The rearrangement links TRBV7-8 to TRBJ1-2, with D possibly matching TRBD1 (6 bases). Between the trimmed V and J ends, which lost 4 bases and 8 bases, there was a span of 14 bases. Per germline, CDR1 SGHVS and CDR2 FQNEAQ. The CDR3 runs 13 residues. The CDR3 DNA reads TGTGCCAGCAGCTCCGACAGGTTTGGGGGCTACACCTTC. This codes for CASSSDRFGGYTF.

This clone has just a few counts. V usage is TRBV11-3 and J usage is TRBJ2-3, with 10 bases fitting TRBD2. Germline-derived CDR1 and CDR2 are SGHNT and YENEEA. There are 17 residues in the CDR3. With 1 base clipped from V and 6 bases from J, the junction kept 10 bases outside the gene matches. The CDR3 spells CASSLGVASGSPDTQYF. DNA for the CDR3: TGTGCCAGCAGCTTAGGAGTGGCTAGCGGGAGTCCCGATACGCAGTATTTT.

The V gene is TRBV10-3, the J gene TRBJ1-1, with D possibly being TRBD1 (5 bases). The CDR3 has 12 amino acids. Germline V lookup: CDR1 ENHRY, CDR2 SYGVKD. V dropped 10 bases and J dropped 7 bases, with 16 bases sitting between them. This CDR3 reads CATYQGDGEAFF. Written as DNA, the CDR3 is TGTGCCACCTACCAGGGTGATGGTGAAGCTTTCTTT.

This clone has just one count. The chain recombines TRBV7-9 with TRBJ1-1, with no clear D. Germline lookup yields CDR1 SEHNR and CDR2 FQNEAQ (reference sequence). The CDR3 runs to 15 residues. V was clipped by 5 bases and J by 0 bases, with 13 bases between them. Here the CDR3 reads CASSLYGSMNTEAFF. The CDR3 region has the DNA TGTGCCAGCAGCCTATACGGGTCCATGAACACTGAAGCTTTCTTT.

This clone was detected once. The CDR3 protein is CASSLVARNTEAFF. The CDR3, as DNA: TGTGCCAGCAGCTTAGTAGCCCGGAACACTGAAGCTTTCTTT. The chain uses TRBV11-2 and TRBJ1-1; D is undetermined. The ends were cut back, 1 base at V and 1 base at J, with 7 bases in the middle. The germline CDR1 and CDR2 sequences are SGHAT and FQNNGV. The length of the CDR3 is 14 residues.

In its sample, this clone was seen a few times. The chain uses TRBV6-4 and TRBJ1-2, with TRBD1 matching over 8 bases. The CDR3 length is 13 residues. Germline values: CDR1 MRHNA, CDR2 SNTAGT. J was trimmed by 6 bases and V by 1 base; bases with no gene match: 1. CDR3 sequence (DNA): TGTGCCAGCAGTGACTTGACAGGGGATGGCTACACCTTC. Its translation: CASSDLTGDGYTF.

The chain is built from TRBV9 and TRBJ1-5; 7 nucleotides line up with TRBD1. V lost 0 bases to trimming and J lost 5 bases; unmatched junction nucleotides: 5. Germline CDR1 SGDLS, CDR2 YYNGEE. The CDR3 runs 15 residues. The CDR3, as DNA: TGTGCCAGCAGCGTAGGGACAGGACCCCATCAGCCCCAGCATTTT. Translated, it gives CASSVGTGPHQPQHF. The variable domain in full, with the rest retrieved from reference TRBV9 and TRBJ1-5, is DSGVTQTPKHLITATGQRVTLRCSPRSGDLSVYWYQQSLDQGLQFLIQYYNGEERAKGNILERFSAQQFPDLHSELNLSSLELGDSALYFCASSVGTGPHQPQHFGDGTRLSIL.

The CDR3 region is CASSLGATNEKLFF. In nucleotides, the CDR3 is TGTGCCAGTAGTCTCGGGGCAACTAATGAAAAACTGTTTTTT. The rearrangement links TRBV19 to TRBJ1-4; no clear D. With 5 bases removed from V and 0 bases from J, the gap between germline ends came to 7 bases. Germline V lookup: CDR1 LNHDA, CDR2 SQIVND (reference sequence). The CDR3 has 14 amino acids.

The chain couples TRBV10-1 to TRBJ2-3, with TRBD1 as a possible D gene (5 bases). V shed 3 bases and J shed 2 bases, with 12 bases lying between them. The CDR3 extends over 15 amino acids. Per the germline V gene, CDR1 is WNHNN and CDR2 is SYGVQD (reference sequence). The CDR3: CASSDRGTNTDTQYF. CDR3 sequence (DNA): TGCGCCAGCAGTGATAGGGGTACTAACACAGATACGCAGTATTTT.

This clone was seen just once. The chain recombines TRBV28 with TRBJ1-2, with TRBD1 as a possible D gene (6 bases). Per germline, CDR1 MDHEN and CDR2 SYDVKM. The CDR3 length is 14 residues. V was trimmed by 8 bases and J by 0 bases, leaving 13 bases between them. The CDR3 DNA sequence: TGTGCCAGCTACTTGCAGGGGCCTAACTATGGCTACACCTTC. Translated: CASYLQGPNYGYTF.

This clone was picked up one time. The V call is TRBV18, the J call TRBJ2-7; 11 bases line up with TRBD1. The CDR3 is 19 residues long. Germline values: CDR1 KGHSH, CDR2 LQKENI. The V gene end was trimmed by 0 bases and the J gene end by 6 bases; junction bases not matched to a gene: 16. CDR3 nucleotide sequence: TGTGCCAGCTCACCACCTGGGACAGGGGGGTCTTTTCGGAGTGGCGAGCAGTACTTC. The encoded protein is CASSPPGTGGSFRSGEQYF. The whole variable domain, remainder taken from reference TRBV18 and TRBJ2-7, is NAGVMQNPRHLVRRRGQEARLRCSPMKGHSHVYWYRQLPEEGLKFMVYLQKENIIDESGMPKERFSAEFPKEGPSILRIQQVVRGDSAAYFCASSPPGTGGSFRSGEQYFGPGTRLTVT.

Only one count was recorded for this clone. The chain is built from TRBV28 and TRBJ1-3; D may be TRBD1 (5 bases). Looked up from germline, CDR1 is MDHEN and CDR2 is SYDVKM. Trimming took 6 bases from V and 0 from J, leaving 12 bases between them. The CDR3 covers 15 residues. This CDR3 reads CASRPDISSGNTIYF. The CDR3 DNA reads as TGTGCCAGCAGACCGGACATCAGCTCTGGAAACACCATATATTTT.